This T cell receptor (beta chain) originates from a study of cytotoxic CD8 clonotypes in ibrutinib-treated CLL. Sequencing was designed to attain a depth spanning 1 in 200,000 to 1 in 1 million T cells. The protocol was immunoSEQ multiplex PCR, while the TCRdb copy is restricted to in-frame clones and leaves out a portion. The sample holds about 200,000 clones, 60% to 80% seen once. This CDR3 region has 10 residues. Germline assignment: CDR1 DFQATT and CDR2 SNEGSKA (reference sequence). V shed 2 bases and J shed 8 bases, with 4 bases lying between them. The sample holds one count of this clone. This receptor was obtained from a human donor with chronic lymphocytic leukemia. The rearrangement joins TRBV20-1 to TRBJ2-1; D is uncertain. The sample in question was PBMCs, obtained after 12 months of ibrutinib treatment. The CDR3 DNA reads TGCAGTGCTAGAAATCATGAGCAGTTCTTC. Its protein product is CSARNHEQFF.